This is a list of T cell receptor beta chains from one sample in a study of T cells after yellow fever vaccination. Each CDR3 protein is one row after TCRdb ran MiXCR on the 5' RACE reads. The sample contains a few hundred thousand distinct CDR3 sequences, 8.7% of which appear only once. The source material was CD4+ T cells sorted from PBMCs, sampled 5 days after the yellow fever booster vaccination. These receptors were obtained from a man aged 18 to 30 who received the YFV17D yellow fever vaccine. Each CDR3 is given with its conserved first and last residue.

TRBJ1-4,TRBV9,CASSVSSGNEKLFF
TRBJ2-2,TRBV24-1,CATSDTSGGSTGELFF
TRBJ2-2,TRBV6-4,CASSDSDTGELFF
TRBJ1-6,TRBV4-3,CASSQDLWGSSNSPLHF
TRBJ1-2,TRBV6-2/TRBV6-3,CASSPAGTDYGYTF
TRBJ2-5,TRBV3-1,CASSYRDHQETQYF
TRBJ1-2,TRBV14,CASSRDGRPSYGYTF
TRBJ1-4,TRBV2,CASSGEGGEKLFF
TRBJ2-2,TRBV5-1,CASSVSGTQGTGELFF
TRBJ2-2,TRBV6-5,CASSRDLNTGELFF
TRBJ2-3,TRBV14,CASSRPAGGPGDTQYF
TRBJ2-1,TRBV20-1,CSARGSGGAYNEQFF
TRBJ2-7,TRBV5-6,CASSRPDRGSNEQYF
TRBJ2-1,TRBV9,CASSVGASTYNEQFF
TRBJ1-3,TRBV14,CASSRDREDYTIYF
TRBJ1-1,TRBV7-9,CASSSLRDTEAFF
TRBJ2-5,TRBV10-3,CAISGAGLGTQYF
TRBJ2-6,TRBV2,CASNGQISGANVLTF
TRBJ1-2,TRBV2,CASSEFQGFGYTF
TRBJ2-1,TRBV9,CASSADSTNEQFF
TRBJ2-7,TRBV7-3,CASSWQVSYEQYF
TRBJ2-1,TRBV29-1,CSVPGITYNEQFF
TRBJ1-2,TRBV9,CASSAAERYTF
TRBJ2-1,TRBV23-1,CASSPAGGPGNEQFF
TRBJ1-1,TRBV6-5,CASSSITGAMNTEAFF
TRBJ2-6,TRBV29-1,CSVRSGANVLTF
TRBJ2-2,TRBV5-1,CASSLRTANTGELFF
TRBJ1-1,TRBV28,CASSLSPGRNTEAFF
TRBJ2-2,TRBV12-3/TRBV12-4,CASRVDRVNTGELFF
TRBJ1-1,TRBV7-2,CASSPAAGLNTEAFF
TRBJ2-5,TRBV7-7,CASSLDLAGGGETQYF
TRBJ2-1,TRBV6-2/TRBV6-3,CASSYSIDEQFF
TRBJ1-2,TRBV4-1,CASSQVVSPGHGYTF
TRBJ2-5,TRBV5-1,CASSFPTSGGTLQETQYF
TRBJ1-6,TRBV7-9,CASSAPAYSPLHF
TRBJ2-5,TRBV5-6,CASSLIAGGGSETQYF
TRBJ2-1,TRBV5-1,CASSLVGQYNEQFF
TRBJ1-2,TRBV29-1,CSVGENSNYGYTF
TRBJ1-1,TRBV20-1,CSAREGQGKAEAFF
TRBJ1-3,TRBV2,CASGTVYSGNTIYF
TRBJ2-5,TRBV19,CASTRMSGQGTQYF
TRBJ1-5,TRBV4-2,CASSQLQGYSNQPQHF
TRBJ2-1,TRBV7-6,CASSLGWTSGGAHNEQFF
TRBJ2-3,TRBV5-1,CASALILAGASTDTQYF